This T cell receptor (beta chain) comes out of a study of control samples from healthy donors and cancer patients. Clones were read by immunoSEQ multiplex PCR, and TCRdb kept only the in-frame ones, dropping some. The profile shows 100,000 to 150,000 clones, roughly 90% of them singletons. The CDR3 contains 14 residues. CDR1 and CDR2 (germline): MDHEN, SYDVKM. Trimming cost V 5 bases and J 1 base, with 11 bases left between them. The sequenced sample consisted of blood. The receptor's source is a young man in good health. This chain connects TRBV28 to TRBJ1-1, with D maybe TRBD1 (6 bases). The CDR3 DNA is TGTGCCAGCAGTCCCCCGACAGGGAACACTGAAGCTTTCTTT. It encodes CASSPPTGNTEAFF.